The 10 T cell receptor beta chains given below trace back to one sample, sequenced in a study of cytomegalovirus exposure and HLA in healthy donors. Vbeta (60) and Jbeta (13) primers were used in the PCR. Profiled with immunoSEQ multiplex PCR; TCRdb holds only in-frame clones, not every one. The table includes about 140,000 clones, 78% detected once. Sequenced material: PBMCs. These receptors all stem from a male donor in good health and CMV-seronegative.

The gene calls are TRBV30 and TRBJ1-1, with unresolved D. This CDR3 has 13 residues. The V and J ends lost 0 bases and 1 base respectively, with 6 bases between them. The germline gives CDR1 GTSNPN, CDR2 SVGIG (reference sequence). The CDR3 protein is CAWSVSWNTEAFF. As DNA, the CDR3 is TGTGCCTGGAGTGTATCATGGAACACTGAAGCTTTCTTT.

The chain carries TRBV7-9 and TRBJ1-1; TRBD1 is a possible D gene (5 bases). The CDR3 is made up of 13 amino acids. Germline values: CDR1 SEHNR, CDR2 FQNEAQ (reference sequence). V was pared by 10 bases and J by 4 bases, with 16 bases between. CDR3 amino acids: CATSWGLSTEAFF. CDR3 bases: TGTGCCACCTCGTGGGGCCTCAGCACTGAAGCTTTCTTT.

With regard to this clone: The junction differs from germline at one of its ends, possibly a read error. This chain joins TRBV30 and TRBJ2-3; 12 nucleotides match TRBD1. The CDR3 length is 15 residues. Germline V gene lookup returns CDR1 GTSNPN and CDR2 SVGIG (reference sequence). CDR3 sequence: CPWGPGQGASDTQYF. The CDR3 DNA sequence: TGTCCCTGGGGACCGGGACAGGGGGCATCAGATACGCAGTATTTT.

The gene calls are TRBV5-5 and TRBJ2-3; unclear D gene. V lost 4 bases and J lost 0, with 15 bases in between. Per the germline V gene, CDR1 is SGHKS and CDR2 is YYEKEE (reference sequence). This CDR3 has 16 amino acids. CDR3: CASSHQRLRSTDTQYF. The CDR3 DNA reads TGTGCCAGCAGCCACCAACGACTGAGGAGCACAGATACGCAGTATTTT. Full variable domain (missing parts from reference TRBV5-5 and TRBJ2-3): DAGVTQSPTHLIKTRGQQVTLRCSPISGHKSVSWYQQVLGQGPQFIFQYYEKEERGRGNFPDRFSARQFPNYSSELNVNALLLGDSALYLCASSHQRLRSTDTQYFGPGTRLTVL.

This clone was picked up one time. The rearrangement uses TRBV30 and TRBJ1-4; possible D gene TRBD1, 5 bases. The ends were cut back, 1 base at V and 8 bases at J, with 11 bases in the middle. The CDR3 extends over 13 amino acids. In germline, CDR1 is GTSNPN, CDR2 SVGIG (reference sequence). The CDR3 nucleotides are TGTGCCTGGAGTGGCAGGGAGGGGGAAAAACTGTTTTTT. Translated: CAWSGREGEKLFF.

The table lists this clone with a few counts. The genes are TRBV6-5 and TRBJ1-5; 8 bases are shared with TRBD1. V gave up 6 bases and J gave up 8 bases; unmatched junction bases: 0. The CDR3 is 11 amino acids. The V gene's germline CDR1 is MNHEY and CDR2 SVGAGI. CDR3 protein: CASRTGEPQHF. CDR3 coding DNA: TGTGCCAGCAGGACAGGGGAGCCCCAGCATTTT.

This chain links TRBV5-1 with TRBJ2-3; 7 bases match TRBD1. The CDR3 covers 15 residues. Germline V lookup: CDR1 SGHRS, CDR2 YFSETQ. Trimming at V came to 0 bases and at J to 6 bases, leaving 7 bases not matched to a gene. CDR3: CASSLGDRPSDTQYF. In DNA, the CDR3 is TGCGCCAGCAGCTTGGGGGACAGACCCTCCGATACGCAGTATTTT.

The chain combines TRBV6-5 with TRBJ1-5; D is unclear. V gave up 5 bases and J gave up 5 bases, with 13 bases separating them. Germline-derived CDR1 and CDR2 are MNHEY and SVGAGI. The CDR3 consists of 14 residues. The CDR3 loop reads CASSTYSFDQPQHF. The CDR3, as DNA: TGTGCCAGCAGTACATACAGTTTCGATCAGCCCCAGCATTTT.

Here the CDR3 reads CASSLEGGWTEAFF. The CDR3 DNA reads TGTGCCAGCAGCTTAGAAGGGGGTTGGACTGAAGCTTTCTTT. This chain connects TRBV11-1 to TRBJ1-1; TRBD1 might be the D (6 bases). Germline V gene data show CDR1 as SGHAT and CDR2 as FQDESV (reference sequence). This CDR3 has 14 amino acids. V was trimmed by 1 base and J by 5 bases, leaving 11 bases between them.

The chain has TRBV5-4 and TRBJ1-2, with 7 bases identical to TRBD1. The CDR3 spans 15 residues. Per germline, CDR1 SGHNT and CDR2 YYREEE (reference sequence). Trimming took 4 bases from V and 1 from J; bases not matched to a gene: 7. CDR3 protein: CASSHDRVFNYGYTF. The CDR3 DNA sequence: TGTGCCAGCAGCCATGACAGGGTGTTTAACTATGGCTACACCTTC.